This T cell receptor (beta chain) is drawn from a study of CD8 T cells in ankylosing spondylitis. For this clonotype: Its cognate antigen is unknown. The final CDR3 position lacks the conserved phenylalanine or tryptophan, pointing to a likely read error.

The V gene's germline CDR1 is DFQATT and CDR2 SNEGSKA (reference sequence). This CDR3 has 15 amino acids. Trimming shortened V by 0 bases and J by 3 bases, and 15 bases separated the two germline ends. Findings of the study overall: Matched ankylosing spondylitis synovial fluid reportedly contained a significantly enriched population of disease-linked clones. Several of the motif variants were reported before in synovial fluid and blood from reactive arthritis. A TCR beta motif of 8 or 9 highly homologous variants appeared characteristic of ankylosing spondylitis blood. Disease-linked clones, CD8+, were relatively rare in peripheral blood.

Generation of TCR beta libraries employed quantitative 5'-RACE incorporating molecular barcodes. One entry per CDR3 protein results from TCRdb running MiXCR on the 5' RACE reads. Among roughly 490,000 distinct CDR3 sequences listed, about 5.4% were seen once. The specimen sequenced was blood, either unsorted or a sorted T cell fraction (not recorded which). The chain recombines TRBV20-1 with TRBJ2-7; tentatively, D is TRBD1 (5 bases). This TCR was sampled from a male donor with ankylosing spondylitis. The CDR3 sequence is CSARDSQDIFYEQYS. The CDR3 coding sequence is TGCAGTGCTAGAGATTCCCAGGACATCTTCTACGAGCAGTACTCC.